This TCR beta chain is from a study of shared clonotypes between healthy human individuals. In the case of this clone: Its specificity is not known.

Donors included only healthy HIV-negative adults lacking recent acute infections or vaccinations. Samples left unsorted employed around 92 million PBMCs for genomic DNA. Genomic DNA of every subset was divided equally among multiple immunoSEQ plates. Libraries were prepared by immunoSEQ multiplex PCR; TCRdb keeps only in-frame clonotypes and omits some of them. Here the sample spans some 510,000 clones, 79% being singletons. Study-wide results and caveats: Expectations were that clonotype sharing among donors would be affected by sequencing depth.

The TCR originated in a middle-aged woman in good health. Some clones in this sample may be carry-over from other donors' samples. Sequencing was done on a sample of PBMCs.

For the CDR3, the DNA is TGTGCCAGCAGCTTCCCCTTGGGGGTCCTCCAAGAGACCCAGTACTTC. Its protein is CASSFPLGVLQETQYF. This chain uses TRBV11-2 with TRBJ2-5; D tentatively reads TRBD1 or TRBD2 (5 bases each). Trimming pared 3 bases from V and 1 base from J, leaving 15 bases between. The CDR3 sequence is 16 residues long. Germline assignment: CDR1 SGHAT and CDR2 FQNNGV.